Listed below are T cell receptor beta chains from one sample, sequenced in a study of CD8 T cells in Susac syndrome. One entry per CDR3 protein, called by TCRdb with MiXCR from the immunoSEQ multiplex PCR reads. The sample holds fewer than 150,000 distinct CDR3 sequences; over 85% are singletons and the top ten take over 0.25%. Source material: CD8+ T cells from PBMCs. The receptor set was obtained from a human donor in good health. Both conserved end residues are part of each CDR3. D genes are given only for firm matches. For some rows the clone size is stated as once, few or many, or as a class when expanded; others skip it.

clone size	J gene	V gene	D gene	CDR3 protein	CDR3 DNA
.	TRBJ2-7	TRBV28	.	CASSLATGPYEQYF	TGTGCCAGCAGTTTAGCGACAGGCCCCTACGAGCAGTACTTC
once	TRBJ1-1	TRBV27	.	CASSFSGRTEAFF	TGTGCCAGCAGTTTCTCGGGAAGGACTGAAGCTTTCTTT
.	TRBJ2-1	TRBV29-1	TRBD2	CSVALAGDNEQFF	TGCAGCGTTGCGCTAGCGGGAGACAATGAGCAGTTCTTC
.	TRBJ1-5	TRBV19	TRBD1	CASIDPGQSHQPQHF	TGTGCCAGTATCGATCCGGGACAGTCCCATCAGCCCCAGCATTTT
.	TRBJ2-1	TRBV29-1	.	CSVPVPGEQFF	TGCAGCGTCCCAGTCCCGGGGGAGCAGTTCTTC
.	TRBJ2-1	TRBV21-1	.	CASLRWSSYNEQFF	TGTGCCAGCTTGAGATGGAGCTCCTACAATGAGCAGTTCTTC
.	TRBJ2-1	TRBV5-4	.	CASSLGAERYNEQFF	TGTGCCAGCAGCTTGGGTGCCGAGCGGTACAATGAGCAGTTCTTC
.	TRBJ2-7	TRBV5-4	.	CASSLPGGEPHYEQYF	TGTGCCAGCAGCTTGCCGGGCGGGGAACCTCACTACGAGCAGTACTTC
.	TRBJ1-1	TRBV5-4	.	CAYREGGTEAFF	TGTGCCTACCGAGAAGGGGGCACTGAAGCTTTCTTT
.	TRBJ1-2	TRBV29-1	.	CSVEATAGRRGYTF	TGCAGCGTTGAAGCGACAGCCGGGCGTCGTGGCTACACCTTC
.	TRBJ2-1	TRBV29-1	TRBD1	CSVDGTGLAYNEQFF	TGCAGCGTTGACGGGACAGGGCTTGCCTACAATGAGCAGTTCTTC
.	TRBJ2-6	TRBV9	.	CASSVGISGANVLTF	TGTGCCAGCAGCGTCGGAATCTCTGGGGCCAACGTCCTGACTTTC
once	TRBJ2-4	TRBV11-2	.	CASSLDPAEPQYF	TGTGCCAGCAGCTTAGATCCCGCTGAGCCTCAGTACTTC
.	TRBJ2-1	TRBV19	TRBD1	CASSIDRGQINEQFF	TGTGCCAGTAGTATAGACAGGGGGCAAATCAATGAGCAGTTCTTC
.	TRBJ2-7	TRBV9	.	CASSPWTSDSYEQYF	TGTGCCAGCAGCCCCTGGACATCAGACTCCTACGAGCAGTACTTC
.	TRBJ2-1	TRBV20-1	.	CSARDSYNEQFF	TGCAGTGCCCGGGACTCCTACAATGAGCAGTTCTTC
.	TRBJ2-1	TRBV9	TRBD1	CASSVLGGHYNEQFF	TGTGCCAGCAGCGTTCTAGGGGGCCACTACAATGAGCAGTTCTTC
.	TRBJ2-3	TRBV20-1	TRBD1	CSASPGTGADTQYF	TGCAGTGCTAGTCCCGGGACAGGCGCAGATACGCAGTATTTT
.	TRBJ1-2	TRBV7-9	.	CASSLDSSNYGYTF	TGTGCCAGCAGCTTGGACAGTTCTAACTATGGCTACACCTTC
.	TRBJ2-3	TRBV7-9	.	CASSPGVVGVDTQYF	TGTGCCAGCAGCCCCGGGGTTGTGGGAGTGGATACGCAGTATTTT
.	TRBJ2-7	TRBV29-1	.	CSVEQGVHEQYF	TGCAGCGTTGAACAGGGTGTCCACGAGCAGTACTTC